One and the same sample provided the 27 T cell receptor beta chains below, sequenced in a study of blood T cell repertoires in COVID-19. Only in-frame clones appear in the TCRdb table, and some are missing; sequencing was by immunoSEQ multiplex PCR. The sample has about 280,000 clones, about four fifths seen once. Specimen: peripheral blood. The receptors shown here come from a woman between 45 and 60 years old who had recovered from COVID-19.

The rearrangement links TRBV7-2 to TRBJ1-2; the D gene is possibly TRBD1 (6 bases). Germline CDR1 and CDR2: SGHTA and FQGNSA. Trimming shortened V by 5 bases and J by 0 bases, and 10 bases separated the two germline ends. CDR3 length: 14 amino acids. CDR3 bases: TGTGCCAGCAGCGAACAGGGTTCTAACTATGGCTACACCTTC. Translation: CASSEQGSNYGYTF.

This rearrangement joins TRBV24-1 to TRBJ2-1; TRBD2 matches 8 bases. After removal of 3 bases from V and 5 bases from J, the junction contained 8 bases not matched to a gene. Germline CDR1 KGHDR, CDR2 SFDVKD. The CDR3 has 16 amino acids. CDR3 nucleotide sequence: TGTGCCACCAGTGATCCTGGACTAGCAGTGAACAATGAGCAGTTCTTC. Translated: CATSDPGLAVNNEQFF.

The J gene is TRBJ1-4, the V gene TRBV2; 9 bases line up with TRBD1. Unmatched junction bases numbered 7, after V lost 6 bases and J lost 5 bases. The CDR3 sequence is 15 residues long. Germline V lookup: CDR1 SNHLY, CDR2 FYNNEI. This CDR3 is CASSETGTGNEKLFF. DNA of the CDR3: TGTGCCAGCAGCGAAACCGGGACAGGGAATGAAAAACTGTTTTTT.

The chain is built from TRBV6-2 or TRBV6-3 and TRBJ1-2; D is perhaps TRBD1 (5 bases). The V end lost 2 bases, the J end lost 2 bases, and 12 bases lay between the germline ends. The CDR3 runs 15 residues. The germline V gene has CDR1 MNHEY and CDR2 SVGEGT. The CDR3 spells CASSYPAGGNYGYTF. The CDR3 region has the DNA TGTGCCAGCAGTTACCCGGCCGGGGGGAACTATGGCTACACCTTC.

This chain connects TRBV4-3 to TRBJ2-1, with 9 bases identical to TRBD2. Germline V lookup: CDR1 LGHNA, CDR2 YSLEER. This CDR3 comprises 19 residues. The V and J ends lost 2 bases and 9 bases, in that order; junction bases with no gene match: 20. DNA of the CDR3: TGCGCCAGCAGCCAACCCCCGGCCGGGGCGGGAGGGGTTGTAATTGAGCAGTTCTTC. Translation gives CASSQPPAGAGGVVIEQFF.

This sequence joins TRBV5-1 and TRBJ2-1, with 10 bases identical to TRBD2. V dropped 4 bases and J dropped 1; count of bases not matched to a gene: 2. CDR3 length: 15 amino acids. Germline assignment: CDR1 SGHRS and CDR2 YFSETQ. CDR3: CASSAAGGSYNEQFF. The DNA of the CDR3 is TGCGCCAGCAGCGCAGCGGGAGGGTCCTACAATGAGCAGTTCTTC. Looking up the rest from reference TRBV5-1 and TRBJ2-1 gives the full variable domain: KAGVTQTPRYLIKTRGQQVTLSCSPISGHRSVSWYQQTPGQGLQFLFEYFSETQRNKGNFPGRFSGRQFSNSRSEMNVSTLELGDSALYLCASSAAGGSYNEQFFGPGTRLTVL.

The V gene is TRBV18, the J gene TRBJ1-1; TRBD1 matches 7 bases. Germline CDR1 and CDR2: KGHSH and LQKENI. J lost 3 bases, V lost 3 bases, and 7 bases had no gene match. The CDR3 sequence is 15 residues long. The CDR3: CASSPLEGADTEAFF. DNA of the CDR3: TGTGCCAGCTCACCTCTCGAGGGGGCAGACACTGAAGCTTTCTTT.

This chain links TRBV3-1 (or the pseudogene TRBV3-2) with TRBJ1-2; no clear D. Germline-derived CDR1 and CDR2 are LGHDT and YNNKEL (reference sequence). This CDR3 is built from 14 residues. Trimming left V 6 bases short and J 7 bases short, with 18 bases between. CDR3 sequence: CASRNGPGSSGYTF. CDR3 in DNA: TGTGCCAGCAGAAACGGCCCGGGGAGTAGTGGCTACACCTTC.

The rearrangement uses TRBV6-5 and TRBJ1-5; D uncertain. The CDR3 is 16 amino acids. The V gene's germline CDR1 is MNHEY and CDR2 SVGAGI. V lost 3 bases, J lost 3 bases, and 15 bases lay in between. The CDR3 bases are TGTGCCAGCAGTTATAGCGCCTTACCATTCAATCAGCCCCAGCATTTT. Amino acids: CASSYSALPFNQPQHF.

This clone was seen once. The chain uses TRBV27 and TRBJ1-2, with TRBD1 matching over 7 bases. J lost 7 bases, V lost 2 bases, and 7 bases had no gene match. CDR3 size: 14 residues. CDR1 and CDR2 from the germline V gene are MNHEY and SMNVEV (reference sequence). CDR3 sequence reads: CASSLHRQGGGYTF. For the CDR3, the DNA is TGTGCCAGCAGTTTACATAGACAGGGTGGTGGCTACACCTTC.

In this sample, this clone turned up a few times. This sequence joins TRBV5-1 and TRBJ2-5; D is perhaps TRBD2 (5 bases). V lost 4 bases to trimming and J lost 4 bases, with 14 bases between them. The CDR3 is 14 amino acids. Germline CDR1 is SGHRS and CDR2 is YFSETQ. This chain's CDR3 is CASSVAGGGETQYF. For the CDR3, the DNA is TGCGCCAGCAGCGTAGCAGGAGGTGGAGAGACCCAGTACTTC. Based on the CDR3 plus reference TRBV5-1 and TRBJ2-5, the full variable domain is KAGVTQTPRYLIKTRGQQVTLSCSPISGHRSVSWYQQTPGQGLQFLFEYFSETQRNKGNFPGRFSGRQFSNSRSEMNVSTLELGDSALYLCASSVAGGGETQYFGPGTRLLVL.

The J gene is TRBJ2-5, the V gene TRBV7-9; 7 bases align to TRBD2. The CDR3 runs to 15 residues. Germline CDR1 is SEHNR and CDR2 is FQNEAQ (reference sequence). With 5 bases clipped from V and 2 bases from J, the junction kept 8 bases outside the gene matches. The CDR3 region is CASSADLGRQETQYF. As DNA, the CDR3 is TGTGCCAGCAGCGCCGACCTCGGGAGGCAAGAGACCCAGTACTTC.

V usage is TRBV27 and J usage is TRBJ2-7; TRBD2 aligns across 8 bases. The CDR3 length is 16 residues. J gave up 0 bases and V 0 bases, and 4 bases lay outside the gene matches. CDR1 and CDR2 (germline): MNHEY, SMNVEV (reference sequence). Here the CDR3 reads CASSLSIAGSSYEQYF. The CDR3 nucleotides read TGTGCCAGCAGTTTATCGATAGCGGGAAGCTCCTACGAGCAGTACTTC.

The CDR3 bases are TGTGCCAGCTCACCACAGAGCCTAGGAGCAGATACGCAGTATTTT. It translates to CASSPQSLGADTQYF. The chain links TRBV18 to TRBJ2-3, with unresolved D. Deletions cut 1 base from V and 4 bases from J, with 12 bases between. The CDR3 has 15 amino acids. Germline V gene sequence: CDR1 KGHSH, CDR2 LQKENI.

This clone is a singleton in its sample. This sequence joins TRBV28 and TRBJ1-4, with D hard to call. CDR1 is MDHEN, CDR2 SYDVKM, per germline. Deletions cut 4 bases from V and 4 bases from J, with 16 bases between. The CDR3 is 16 residues long. The chain's CDR3 is CASSSILGRINEKLFF. The DNA for the CDR3 is TGTGCCAGCAGTTCTATTTTAGGCAGGATTAATGAAAAACTGTTTTTT.

The V call is TRBV9, the J call TRBJ2-1; maybe TRBD2 (6 bases). The V gene lost 3 bases and the J gene lost 4 bases, with 17 bases spanning the gap. Germline V gene lookup returns CDR1 SGDLS and CDR2 YYNGEE. The CDR3 covers 16 residues. Here the CDR3 reads CASSARETNIYNEQFF. DNA of the CDR3: TGTGCCAGCAGCGCTCGGGAGACTAATATTTACAATGAGCAGTTCTTC.

This chain uses TRBV4-3 with TRBJ2-3; possibly TRBD2 for D (5 bases). Trimming pared 0 bases from V and 2 bases from J, leaving 15 bases between. Germline-derived CDR1 and CDR2 are LGHNA and YSLEER. The CDR3 runs to 17 residues. CDR3 residues: CASSQDRRAPITDTQYF. The DNA of the CDR3 is TGCGCCAGCAGCCAAGATAGGCGGGCCCCGATCACAGATACGCAGTATTTT.

The chain is built from TRBV7-2 and TRBJ2-5; D might be TRBD1 (7 bases). Germline CDR1 reads SGHTA; CDR2 reads FQGNSA. Between the trimmed V and J ends, which lost 5 bases and 1 base, there was a span of 17 bases. This CDR3 is built from 16 residues. The CDR3: CASSLRTGGVQETQYF. The CDR3 bases are TGTGCCAGCAGCCTCAGGACAGGAGGGGTCCAAGAGACCCAGTACTTC.

This chain links TRBV5-8 with TRBJ2-1; 8 bases are a match to TRBD2. CDR3 length: 16 amino acids. The J segment lost 6 bases and the V segment lost 5 bases, leaving 13 bases of the junction unmatched. Germline V lookup: CDR1 SGHTS, CDR2 YDEGEE. The CDR3 sequence: CASRLRRGLGGNEQFF. DNA for the CDR3: TGTGCCAGCAGGTTGAGGCGGGGACTAGGAGGCAATGAGCAGTTCTTC. The variable domain in full, completed from reference TRBV5-8 and TRBJ2-1, reads EAGVTQSPTHLIKTRGQQATLRCSPISGHTSVYWYQQALGLGLQFLLWYDEGEERNRGNFPPRFSGRQFPNYSSELNVNALELEDSALYLCASRLRRGLGGNEQFFGPGTRLTVL.

The sample holds a few counts of this clone. The J gene is TRBJ2-3, the V gene TRBV9; tentatively, D is TRBD2 (6 bases). Trimming left V 0 bases short and J 2 bases short, with 13 bases between. This CDR3 comprises 16 residues. CDR1 and CDR2 from the germline V gene are SGDLS and YYNGEE. Here the CDR3 reads CASSVEDGRSTDTQYF. In DNA form, the CDR3 reads TGTGCCAGCAGCGTAGAGGATGGGAGGTCCACAGATACGCAGTATTTT.

The genes are TRBV24-1 and TRBJ2-3, with a tentative D call TRBD2 (5 bases). Deletions cut 5 bases from V and 1 base from J, with 9 bases between. The germline CDR1 and CDR2 sequences are KGHDR and SFDVKD. This CDR3 is 14 amino acids long. CDR3 DNA sequence: TGTGCCACCAGTGCCCGGGGAGGCACAGATACGCAGTATTTT. Protein sequence: CATSARGGTDTQYF.

This chain connects TRBV2 to TRBJ2-2; D is uncertain. The length of the CDR3 is 13 residues. CDR1 SNHLY and CDR2 FYNNEI come from the germline V gene. Trimming removed 4 bases from V and 5 bases from J, with 8 bases in between. The CDR3 DNA reads TGTGCCAGCAGTGGACTCATAACCGGGGAGCTGTTTTTT. It yields the protein CASSGLITGELFF.

V gene TRBV15 combines with J gene TRBJ2-1; 7 positions match TRBD2. Germline V CDR1 and CDR2: LNHNV, YYDKDF (reference sequence). This CDR3 has 15 residues. J lost 0 bases, V lost 10 bases, and 9 bases had no gene match. The CDR3 sequence: CAIPRKRDSYNEQFF. DNA of the CDR3: TGTGCCATCCCCAGGAAGCGGGACTCCTACAATGAGCAGTTCTTC.

The J gene is TRBJ2-7, the V gene TRBV4-3; the D gene is possibly TRBD2 (6 bases). Trimming stripped 0 bases from V and 2 bases from J, with 11 bases between. Germline CDR1 LGHNA, CDR2 YSLEER. The CDR3 loop spans 15 amino acids. This chain's CDR3 is CASSQDMGLAYEQYF. CDR3 nucleotide sequence: TGCGCCAGCAGCCAAGATATGGGACTTGCCTACGAGCAGTACTTC.

The chain combines TRBV28 with TRBJ1-2; tentative D call: TRBD1 (6 bases). V was cut by 1 base and J by 2 bases, with 11 bases left in between. Per germline, CDR1 MDHEN and CDR2 SYDVKM. This CDR3 has 15 residues. The CDR3, as DNA: TGTGCCAGCAGTTTATCCTCCACAGGGAACTATGGCTACACCTTC. Its protein product is CASSLSSTGNYGYTF.

For this clone: This same CDR3 is encoded by further DNA sequences in the sample. The rearrangement joins TRBV18 to TRBJ1-2, with TRBD1 identical over 7 bases. This CDR3 has 13 residues. The ends lost 3 bases at V and 4 bases at J; junction bases unmatched: 2. Germline-derived CDR1 and CDR2 are KGHSH and LQKENI. CDR3 DNA sequence: TGTGCCAGCTCACCCGGACAGGTCTATGGCTACACCTTC. Protein sequence: CASSPGQVYGYTF.

This chain's CDR3 is CAISDPRGFQSLHF. In DNA, the CDR3 is TGTGCCATCAGTGATCCTCGGGGGTTTCAGTCCCTCCACTTT. The V gene is TRBV10-3, the J gene TRBJ1-6, with a possible D match to TRBD1 (5 bases). Germline assignment: CDR1 ENHRY and CDR2 SYGVKD. The CDR3 spans 14 residues. V lost 3 bases and J lost 14, with 17 bases in between.